What follows is one TCR beta chain and its context. The antigen is undetermined. Expressed TCRB transcripts were sequenced because the isolated RNA had all been reverse transcribed beforehand. TCRdb's table, derived via immunoSEQ multiplex PCR, lists solely in-frame clones and lacks some. The sample lists under 200,000 clones; around 8.3% were seen once. The data are from a study of beta chain features in type 1 diabetes. The study, taken as a whole, reports: Among all four CD4+ subsets, Type 1 diabetes patients had TCRB CDR3s that were moderately but significantly shorter.

V trimming: 3 bases; J trimming: 6 bases; junction bases outside the gene matches: 11. The CDR3 runs 18 residues. Per the germline V gene, CDR1 is SGDLS and CDR2 is YYNGEE. This chain uses TRBV9 with TRBJ2-2; 13 nucleotides match TRBD2. The sample comprised central memory CD4+ T cells from blood. The TCR sequence derives from a woman younger than 30 with type 1 diabetes. CDR3 loop: CASSALPGTSGVSGELFF. CDR3 sequence (DNA): TGTGCCAGCAGCGCACTTCCCGGGACTAGCGGGGTTTCCGGGGAGCTGTTTTTT. Variable domain in full (rest from reference TRBV9 and TRBJ2-2): DSGVTQTPKHLITATGQRVTLRCSPRSGDLSVYWYQQSLDQGLQFLIQYYNGEERAKGNILERFSAQQFPDLHSELNLSSLELGDSALYFCASSALPGTSGVSGELFFGEGSRLTVL.